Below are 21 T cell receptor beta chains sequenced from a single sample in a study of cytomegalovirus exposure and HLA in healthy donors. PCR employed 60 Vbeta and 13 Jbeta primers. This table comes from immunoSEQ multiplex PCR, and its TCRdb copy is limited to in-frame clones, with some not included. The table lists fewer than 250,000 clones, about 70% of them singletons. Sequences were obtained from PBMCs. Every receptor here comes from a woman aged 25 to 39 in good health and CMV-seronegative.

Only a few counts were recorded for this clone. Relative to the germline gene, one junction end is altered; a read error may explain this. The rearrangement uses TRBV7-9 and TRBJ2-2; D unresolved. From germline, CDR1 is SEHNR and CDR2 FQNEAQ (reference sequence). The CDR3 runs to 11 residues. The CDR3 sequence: CSSSSLGELFF. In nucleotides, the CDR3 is TGTTCCAGCAGCTCCCTTGGGGAGCTGTTTTTT.

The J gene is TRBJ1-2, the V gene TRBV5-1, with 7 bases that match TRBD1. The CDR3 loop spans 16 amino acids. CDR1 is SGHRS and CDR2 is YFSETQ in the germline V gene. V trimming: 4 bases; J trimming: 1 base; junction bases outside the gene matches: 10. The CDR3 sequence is CASSRQGPSDNYGYTF. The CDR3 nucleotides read TGCGCCAGCAGCCGACAGGGCCCCTCTGATAACTATGGCTACACCTTC.

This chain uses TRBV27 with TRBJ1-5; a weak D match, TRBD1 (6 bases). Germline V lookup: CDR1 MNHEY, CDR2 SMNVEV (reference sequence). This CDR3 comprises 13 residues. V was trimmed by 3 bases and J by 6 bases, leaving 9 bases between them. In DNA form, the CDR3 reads TGTGCCAGCAGTTTGGGAGGGGGTCAGCCCCAGCATTTT. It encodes CASSLGGGQPQHF.

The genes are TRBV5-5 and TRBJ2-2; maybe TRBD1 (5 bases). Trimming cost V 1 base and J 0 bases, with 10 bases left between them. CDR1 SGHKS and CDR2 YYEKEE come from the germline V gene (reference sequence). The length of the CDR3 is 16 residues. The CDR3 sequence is CASSLHRSANTGELFF. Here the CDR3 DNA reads TGTGCCAGCAGCTTGCACAGGTCCGCGAACACCGGGGAGCTGTTTTTT.

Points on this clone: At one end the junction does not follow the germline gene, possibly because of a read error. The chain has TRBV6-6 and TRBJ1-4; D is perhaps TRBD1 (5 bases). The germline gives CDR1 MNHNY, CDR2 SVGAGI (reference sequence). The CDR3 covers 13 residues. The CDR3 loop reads CDSSEQEHEKLFF. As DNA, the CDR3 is TGTGACAGCAGCGAACAGGAGCATGAAAAACTGTTTTTT.

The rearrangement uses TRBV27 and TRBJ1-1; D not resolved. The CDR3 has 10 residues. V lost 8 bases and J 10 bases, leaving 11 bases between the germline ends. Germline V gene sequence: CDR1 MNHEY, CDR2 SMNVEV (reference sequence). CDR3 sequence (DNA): TGTGCCAGCGGTTCCCATCCAGCTTTCTTT. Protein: CASGSHPAFF.

CDR3 in DNA: TGCGCCAGCAGCCTCGGGACAGGGGGTGGTGAGCAGTTCTTC. Its protein is CASSLGTGGGEQFF. The chain employs TRBV5-1 and TRBJ2-1, with 11 bases aligning to TRBD1. This CDR3 has 14 residues. V lost 4 bases to trimming and J lost 9 bases; unmatched junction nucleotides: 6. Per the germline V gene, CDR1 is SGHRS and CDR2 is YFSETQ.

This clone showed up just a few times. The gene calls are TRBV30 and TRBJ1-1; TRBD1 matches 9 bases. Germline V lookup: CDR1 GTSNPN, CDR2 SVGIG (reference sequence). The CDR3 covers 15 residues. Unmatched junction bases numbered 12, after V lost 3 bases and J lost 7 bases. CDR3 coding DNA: TGTGCCTGGAGGGGGGGGACAGGGTTAATGATTGAAGCTTTCTTT. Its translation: CAWRGGTGLMIEAFF.

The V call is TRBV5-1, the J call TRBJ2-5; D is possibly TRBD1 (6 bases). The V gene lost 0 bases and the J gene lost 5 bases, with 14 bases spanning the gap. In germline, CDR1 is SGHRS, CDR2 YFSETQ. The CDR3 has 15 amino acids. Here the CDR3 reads CASSLAAGVAETQYF. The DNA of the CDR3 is TGCGCCAGCAGCTTGGCAGCAGGGGTTGCGGAGACCCAGTACTTC. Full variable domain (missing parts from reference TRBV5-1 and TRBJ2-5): KAGVTQTPRYLIKTRGQQVTLSCSPISGHRSVSWYQQTPGQGLQFLFEYFSETQRNKGNFPGRFSGRQFSNSRSEMNVSTLELGDSALYLCASSLAAGVAETQYFGPGTRLLVL.

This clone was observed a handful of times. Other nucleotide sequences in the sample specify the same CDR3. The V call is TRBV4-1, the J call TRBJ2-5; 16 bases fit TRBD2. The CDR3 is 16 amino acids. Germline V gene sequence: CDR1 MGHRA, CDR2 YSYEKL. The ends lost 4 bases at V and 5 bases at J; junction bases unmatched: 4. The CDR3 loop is CASSLRGLAGGETQYF. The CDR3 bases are TGCGCCAGCAGCCTGAGGGGACTAGCGGGAGGGGAGACCCAGTACTTC.

The CDR3 DNA reads TGTGCCAGCAGCTACAGGGGGCTGGGAGGCTACACCTTC. As protein: CASSYRGLGGYTF. V usage is TRBV14 and J usage is TRBJ1-2; 9 nucleotides match TRBD1. Per germline, CDR1 SGHDN and CDR2 FVKESK. The CDR3 totals 13 residues. The ends lost 5 bases at V and 8 bases at J; junction bases unmatched: 6.

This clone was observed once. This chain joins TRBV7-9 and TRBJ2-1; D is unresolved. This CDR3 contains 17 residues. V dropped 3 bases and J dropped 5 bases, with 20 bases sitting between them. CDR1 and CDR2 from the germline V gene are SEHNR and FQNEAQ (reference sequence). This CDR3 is CASSFGSADPKHNEQFF. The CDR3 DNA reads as TGTGCCAGCAGCTTCGGGTCTGCAGACCCCAAACACAATGAGCAGTTCTTC. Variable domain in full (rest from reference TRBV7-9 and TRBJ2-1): DTGVSQNPRHKITKRGQNVTFRCDPISEHNRLYWYRQTLGQGPEFLTYFQNEAQLEKSRLLSDRFSAERPKGSFSTLEIQRTEQGDSAMYLCASSFGSADPKHNEQFFGPGTRLTVL.

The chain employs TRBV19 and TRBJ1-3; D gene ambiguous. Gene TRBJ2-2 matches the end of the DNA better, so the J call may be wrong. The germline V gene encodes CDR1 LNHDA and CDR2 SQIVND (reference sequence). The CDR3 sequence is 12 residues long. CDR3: CATKPFTGELFF. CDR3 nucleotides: TGTGCCACCAAACCTTTCACCGGGGAGCTGTTTTTT.

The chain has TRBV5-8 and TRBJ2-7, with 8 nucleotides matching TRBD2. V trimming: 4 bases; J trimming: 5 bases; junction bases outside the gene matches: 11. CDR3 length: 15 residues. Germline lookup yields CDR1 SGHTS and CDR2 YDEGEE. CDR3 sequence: CASSRAGTSNHEQYF. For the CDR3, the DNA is TGTGCCAGCAGCCGCGCCGGGACTAGTAACCACGAGCAGTACTTC.

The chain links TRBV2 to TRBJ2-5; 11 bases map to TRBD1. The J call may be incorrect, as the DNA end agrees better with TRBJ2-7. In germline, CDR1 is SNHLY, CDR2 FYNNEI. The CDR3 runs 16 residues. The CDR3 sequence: CASRVPGQGELYEQYF. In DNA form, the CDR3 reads TGTGCCAGCAGGGTCCCGGGACAGGGGGAGTTGTACGAGCAGTACTTC.

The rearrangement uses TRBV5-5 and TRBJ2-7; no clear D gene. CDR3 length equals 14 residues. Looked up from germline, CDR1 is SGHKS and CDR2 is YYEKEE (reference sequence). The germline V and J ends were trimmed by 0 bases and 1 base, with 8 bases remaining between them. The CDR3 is CASSLGAVSYEQYF. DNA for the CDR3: TGTGCCAGCAGCTTGGGGGCCGTTTCCTACGAGCAGTACTTC. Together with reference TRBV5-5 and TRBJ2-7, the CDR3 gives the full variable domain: DAGVTQSPTHLIKTRGQQVTLRCSPISGHKSVSWYQQVLGQGPQFIFQYYEKEERGRGNFPDRFSARQFPNYSSELNVNALLLGDSALYLCASSLGAVSYEQYFGPGTRLTVT.

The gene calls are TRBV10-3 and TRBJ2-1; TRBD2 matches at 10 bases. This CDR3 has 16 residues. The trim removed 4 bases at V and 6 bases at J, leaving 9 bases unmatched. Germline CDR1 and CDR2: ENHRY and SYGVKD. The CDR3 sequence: CAISGGAGGPLNEQFF. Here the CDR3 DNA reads TGTGCCATCAGTGGGGGAGCGGGGGGGCCCCTCAATGAGCAGTTCTTC.

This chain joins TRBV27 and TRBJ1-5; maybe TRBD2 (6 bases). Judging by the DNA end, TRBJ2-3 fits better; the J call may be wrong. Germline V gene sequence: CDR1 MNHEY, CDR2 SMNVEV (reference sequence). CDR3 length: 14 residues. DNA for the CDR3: TGTGCCAGCAGTTTATTTGCGGGGACGCAGCCCCAGTATTTT. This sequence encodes CASSLFAGTQPQYF.

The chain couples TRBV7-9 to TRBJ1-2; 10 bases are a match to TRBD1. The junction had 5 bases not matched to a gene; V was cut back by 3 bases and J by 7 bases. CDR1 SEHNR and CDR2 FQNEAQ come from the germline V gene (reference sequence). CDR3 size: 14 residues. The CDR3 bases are TGTGCCAGCAGCTTTACTGACAGGGGGCCTGGCTACACCTTC. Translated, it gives CASSFTDRGPGYTF.

CDR3 coding DNA: TGTGCCAGCTCACCCCCTGCTCAGGGTGTGAAAGCTTTCTTT. The encoded protein is CASSPPAQGVKAFF. J is TRBJ1-1 and V is TRBV18, with D maybe TRBD1 (5 bases). Germline CDR1 is KGHSH and CDR2 is LQKENI. The CDR3 extends over 14 amino acids. The germline V and J ends were trimmed by 3 bases and 9 bases, with 17 bases remaining between them.

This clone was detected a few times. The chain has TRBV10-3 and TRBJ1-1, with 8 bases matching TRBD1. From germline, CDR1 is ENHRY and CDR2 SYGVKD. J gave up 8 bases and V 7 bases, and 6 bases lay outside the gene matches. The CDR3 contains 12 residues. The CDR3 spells CAINTRTGEAFF. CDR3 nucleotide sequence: TGTGCCATCAACACTAGGACAGGGGAAGCTTTCTTT.